This T cell receptor beta chain was found in a study of quantifying T cell responses using KT2 cells. For the study at large: Reverse transcription used primers in the TCR alpha and beta constant regions.

In regard to this clonotype: Antigen specificity is unknown.

The cDNA 3' end received a ligated oligonucleotide with a UMI. First-round PCR used three to four cycles and beta primers RC1.1 and RC1.2 covering TRBC1 and TRBC2. Via MiXCR, TCRdb re-called the UMI-ligation and nested PCR reads, giving one row per CDR3 protein. In the table there are 40,000 or so distinct CDR3 sequences, over 15% of which are singletons. Study conclusions and caveats: KT2 clone alpha and beta sequence counts scaled linearly with input KT2 cell number.

V dropped 6 bases and J dropped 0 bases, with 20 bases sitting between them. This CDR3 spans 18 amino acids. Material for sequencing was PBMCs spiked with cells of the T cell clone KT2. The clonotype comes from a human donor. The gene calls are TRBV12-3 or TRBV12-4 and TRBJ1-4, with D perhaps TRBD1 (5 bases). CDR3 sequence (DNA): TGTGCCAGCAGCGCCGGGACTTCCTCCTCGCCAACTAATGAAAAACTGTTTTTT. It codes for CASSAGTSSSPTNEKLFF.